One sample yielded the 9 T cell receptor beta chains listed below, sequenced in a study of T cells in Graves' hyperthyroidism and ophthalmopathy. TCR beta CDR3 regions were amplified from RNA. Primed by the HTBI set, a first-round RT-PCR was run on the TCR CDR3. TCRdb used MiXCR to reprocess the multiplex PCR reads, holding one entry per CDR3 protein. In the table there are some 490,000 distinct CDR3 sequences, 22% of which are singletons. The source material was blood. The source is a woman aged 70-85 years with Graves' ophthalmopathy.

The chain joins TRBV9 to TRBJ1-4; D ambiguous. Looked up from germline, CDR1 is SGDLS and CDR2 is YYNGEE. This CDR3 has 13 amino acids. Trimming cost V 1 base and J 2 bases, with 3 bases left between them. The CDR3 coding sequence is TGTGCCAGCAGCGTACGGACTAATGAAAAACTGTTTTTT. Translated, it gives CASSVRTNEKLFF.

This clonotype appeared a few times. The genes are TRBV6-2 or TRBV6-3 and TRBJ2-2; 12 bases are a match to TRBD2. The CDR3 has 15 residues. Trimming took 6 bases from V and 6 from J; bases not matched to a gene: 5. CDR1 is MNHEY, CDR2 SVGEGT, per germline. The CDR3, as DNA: TGTGCCAGCAGACCTAGCGGGGGGGCGTCCGGGGAGCTGTTTTTT. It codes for CASRPSGGASGELFF.

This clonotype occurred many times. The CDR3 nucleotides read TGTGCCAGCTCACGAAGAACCCGGACAGGGGGCTCCTACGAGCAGTACTTC. This translates into CASSRRTRTGGSYEQYF. The chain employs TRBV7-8 and TRBJ2-7; 10 bases line up with TRBD1. Unmatched junction bases numbered 13, after V lost 8 bases and J lost 0 bases. Germline-derived CDR1 and CDR2 are SGHVS and FQNEAQ. The CDR3 is 17 amino acids.

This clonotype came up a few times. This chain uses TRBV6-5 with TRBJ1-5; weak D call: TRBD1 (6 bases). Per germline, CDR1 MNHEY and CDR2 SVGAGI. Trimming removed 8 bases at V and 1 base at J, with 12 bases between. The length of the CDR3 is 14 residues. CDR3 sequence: CASRDMRSNQPQHF. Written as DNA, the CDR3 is TGTGCCAGCCGGGACATGAGGAGCAATCAGCCCCAGCATTTT.

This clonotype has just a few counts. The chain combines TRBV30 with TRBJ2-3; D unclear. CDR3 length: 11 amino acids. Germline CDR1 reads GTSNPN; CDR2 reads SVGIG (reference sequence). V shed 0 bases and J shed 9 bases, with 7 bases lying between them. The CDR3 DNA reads TGTGCCTGGAGTGTAAGTGGGACGCAGTATTTT. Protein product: CAWSVSGTQYF.

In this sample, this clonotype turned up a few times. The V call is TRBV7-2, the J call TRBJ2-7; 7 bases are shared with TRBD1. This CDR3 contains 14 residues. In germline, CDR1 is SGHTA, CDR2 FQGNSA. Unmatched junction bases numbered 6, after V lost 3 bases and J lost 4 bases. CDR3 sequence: CASSFLRQGYEQYF. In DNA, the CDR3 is TGTGCCAGCAGCTTCTTAAGACAGGGTTACGAGCAGTACTTC.

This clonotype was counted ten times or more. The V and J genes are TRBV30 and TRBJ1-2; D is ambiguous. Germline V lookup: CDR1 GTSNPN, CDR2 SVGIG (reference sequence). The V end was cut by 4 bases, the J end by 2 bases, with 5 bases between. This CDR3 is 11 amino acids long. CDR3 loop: CAWTVNYGYTF. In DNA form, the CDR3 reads TGTGCCTGGACAGTAAACTATGGCTACACCTTC.

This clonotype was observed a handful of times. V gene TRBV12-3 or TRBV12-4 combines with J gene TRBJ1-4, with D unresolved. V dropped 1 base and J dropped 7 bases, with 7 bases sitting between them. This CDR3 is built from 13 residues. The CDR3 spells CASSLGGSEKLFF. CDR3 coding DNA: TGTGCCAGCAGTTTAGGGGGTAGTGAAAAACTGTTTTTT.

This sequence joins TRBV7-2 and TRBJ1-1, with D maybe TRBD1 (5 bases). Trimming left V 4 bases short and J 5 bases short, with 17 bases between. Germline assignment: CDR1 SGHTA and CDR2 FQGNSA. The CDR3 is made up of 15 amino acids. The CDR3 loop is CASSYSGGVTTEAFF. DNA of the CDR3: TGTGCCAGCAGCTATTCGGGGGGGGTAACGACTGAAGCTTTCTTT.